These T cell receptor beta chains were read from a single sample in a study of blood T cell repertoires in COVID-19. This table comes from immunoSEQ multiplex PCR, and its TCRdb copy is limited to in-frame clones, with some not included. The top ten hold around 3% of the sample, which has about 250,000 clones, roughly 90% seen once. Material: PBMCs or T cells enriched from blood (not recorded which). These TCRs come from a woman aged 50 to 60 who had recovered from COVID-19. CDR3s include the opening cysteine and the closing phenylalanine or tryptophan. The D gene is left open where the match is weak. Clone size is shown for a subset of rows, as once, few, many or a class of expanded clone.

CDR3: CASSPVRDSGSSYNEQFF
DNA: TGTGCCAGCAGCCCTGTTCGGGATAGCGGGAGCTCCTACAATGAGCAGTTCTTC
V: TRBV7-2
J: TRBJ2-1
D: TRBD2
size: once

CDR3: CASSVPTSGSTTDTQYF
DNA: TGTGCCAGCAGTGTCCCGACTAGCGGGAGTACGACAGATACGCAGTATTTT
V: TRBV2
J: TRBJ2-3
D: TRBD2
size: .

CDR3: CASSSLGGSYNEQFF
DNA: TGTGCTAGCAGCTCCCTCGGGGGCTCCTACAATGAGCAGTTCTTC
V: TRBV7-7
J: TRBJ2-1
D: .
size: .

CDR3: CASSSRLAGGPDEQFF
DNA: TGTGCCAGCAGTTCCAGACTAGCGGGAGGGCCGGATGAGCAGTTCTTC
V: TRBV28
J: TRBJ2-1
D: TRBD2
size: .

CDR3: CASSLVASENNQPQHF
DNA: TGTGCCAGCAGCTTAGTAGCGTCAGAAAACAATCAGCCCCAGCATTTT
V: TRBV7-2
J: TRBJ1-5
D: .
size: .

CDR3: CASSEGTSGQETQYF
DNA: TGTGCCAGCAGTGAAGGGACTAGCGGACAAGAGACCCAGTACTTC
V: TRBV2
J: TRBJ2-5
D: TRBD2
size: .

CDR3: CASSLVVGSSYEQYF
DNA: TGTGCCAGCAGTTTAGTGGTCGGGAGCTCCTACGAGCAGTACTTC
V: TRBV28
J: TRBJ2-7
D: .
size: .

CDR3: CAWSVGDYQQFF
DNA: TGTGCCTGGAGTGTAGGGGACTATCAGCAGTTCTTC
V: TRBV30
J: TRBJ2-1
D: TRBD2
size: .

CDR3: CASSTTWRDEQYF
DNA: TGTGCCAGTAGTACGACTTGGAGGGACGAGCAGTACTTC
V: TRBV19
J: TRBJ2-7
D: .
size: few

CDR3: CASSFAGVGGYTF
DNA: TGTGCCAGCAGTTTCGCAGGGGTGGGTGGCTACACCTTC
V: TRBV12-3/TRBV12-4
J: TRBJ1-2
D: .
size: .

CDR3: CASRAQGAGANVLTF
DNA: TGTGCCAGCAGAGCTCAGGGGGCTGGGGCCAACGTCCTGACTTTC
V: TRBV7-3
J: TRBJ2-6
D: TRBD1
size: .

CDR3: CASSPMAGFGNQPQHF
DNA: TGTGCCAGCTCACCAATGGCAGGCTTCGGCAATCAGCCCCAGCATTTT
V: TRBV18
J: TRBJ1-5
D: .
size: .